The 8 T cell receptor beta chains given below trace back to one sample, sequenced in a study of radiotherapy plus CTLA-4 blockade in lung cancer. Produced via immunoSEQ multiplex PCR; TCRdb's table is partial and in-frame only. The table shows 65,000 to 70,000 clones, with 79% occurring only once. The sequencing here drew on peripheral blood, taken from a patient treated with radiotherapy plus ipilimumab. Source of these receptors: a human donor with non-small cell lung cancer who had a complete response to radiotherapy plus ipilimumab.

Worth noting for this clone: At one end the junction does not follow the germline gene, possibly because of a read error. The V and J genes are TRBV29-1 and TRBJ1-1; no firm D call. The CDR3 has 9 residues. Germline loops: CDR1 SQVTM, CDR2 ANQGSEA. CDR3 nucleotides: TGCAGCGTTGAAGATATGGAAGCCTTT. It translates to CSVEDMEAF.

In nucleotides, the CDR3 is TGTGCCAGCACGCCCGCGGGGGGGAATTCACCCCTCCACTTT. This sequence encodes CASTPAGGNSPLHF. The rearrangement uses TRBV7-9 and TRBJ1-6, with D tentatively TRBD1 (5 bases). Per germline, CDR1 SEHNR and CDR2 FQNEAQ (reference sequence). The CDR3 runs to 14 residues. V shed 7 bases and J shed 7 bases, with 14 bases lying between them. Combining the CDR3 with reference TRBV7-9 and TRBJ1-6 gives the whole variable domain DTGVSQNPRHKITKRGQNVTFRCDPISEHNRLYWYRQTLGQGPEFLTYFQNEAQLEKSRLLSDRFSAERPKGSFSTLEIQRTEQGDSAMYLCASTPAGGNSPLHFGNGTRLTVT.

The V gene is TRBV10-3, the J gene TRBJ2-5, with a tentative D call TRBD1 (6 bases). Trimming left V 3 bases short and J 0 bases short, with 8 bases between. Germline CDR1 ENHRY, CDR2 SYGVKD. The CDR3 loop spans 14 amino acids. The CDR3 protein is CAISETGYQETQYF. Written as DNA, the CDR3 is TGTGCCATCAGTGAAACAGGGTACCAAGAGACCCAGTACTTC.

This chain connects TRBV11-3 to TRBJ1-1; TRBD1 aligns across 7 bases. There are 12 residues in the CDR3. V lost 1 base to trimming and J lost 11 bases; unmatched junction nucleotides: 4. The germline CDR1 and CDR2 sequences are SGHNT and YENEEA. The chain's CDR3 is CASSLGGTVAFF. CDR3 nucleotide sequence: TGTGCCAGCAGCTTAGGGGGGACAGTTGCTTTCTTT. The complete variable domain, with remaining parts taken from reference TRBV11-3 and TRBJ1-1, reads EAGVVQSPRYKIIEKKQPVAFWCNPISGHNTLYWYLQNLGQGPELLIRYENEEAVDDSQLPKDRFSAERLKGVDSTLKIQPAELGDSAVYLCASSLGGTVAFFGQGTRLTVV.

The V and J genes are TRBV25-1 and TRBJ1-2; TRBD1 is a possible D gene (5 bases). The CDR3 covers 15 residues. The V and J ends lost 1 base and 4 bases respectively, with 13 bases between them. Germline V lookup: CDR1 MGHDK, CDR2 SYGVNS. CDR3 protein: CASSEFGREIYGYTF. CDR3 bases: TGTGCCAGCAGTGAATTTGGCAGGGAAATCTATGGCTACACCTTC.

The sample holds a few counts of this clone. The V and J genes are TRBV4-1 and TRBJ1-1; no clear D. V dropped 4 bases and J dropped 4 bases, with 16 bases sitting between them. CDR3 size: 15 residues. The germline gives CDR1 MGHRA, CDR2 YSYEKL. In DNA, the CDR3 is TGCGCCAGCAGCCTCATTCGGGATGGGGTCACTGAAGCTTTCTTT. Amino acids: CASSLIRDGVTEAFF.

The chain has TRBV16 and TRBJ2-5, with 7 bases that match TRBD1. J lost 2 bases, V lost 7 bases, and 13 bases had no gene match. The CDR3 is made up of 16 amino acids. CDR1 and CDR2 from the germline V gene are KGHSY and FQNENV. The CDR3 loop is CASNRNRQGTQETQYF. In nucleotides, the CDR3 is TGTGCCAGCAACCGAAACCGACAGGGCACTCAAGAGACCCAGTACTTC.

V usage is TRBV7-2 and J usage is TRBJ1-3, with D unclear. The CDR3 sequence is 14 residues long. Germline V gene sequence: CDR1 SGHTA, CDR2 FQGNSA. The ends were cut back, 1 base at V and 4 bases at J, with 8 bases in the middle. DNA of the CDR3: TGTGCCAGCAGCTTAGGATCAGAGGGAAACACCATATATTTT. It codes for CASSLGSEGNTIYF.